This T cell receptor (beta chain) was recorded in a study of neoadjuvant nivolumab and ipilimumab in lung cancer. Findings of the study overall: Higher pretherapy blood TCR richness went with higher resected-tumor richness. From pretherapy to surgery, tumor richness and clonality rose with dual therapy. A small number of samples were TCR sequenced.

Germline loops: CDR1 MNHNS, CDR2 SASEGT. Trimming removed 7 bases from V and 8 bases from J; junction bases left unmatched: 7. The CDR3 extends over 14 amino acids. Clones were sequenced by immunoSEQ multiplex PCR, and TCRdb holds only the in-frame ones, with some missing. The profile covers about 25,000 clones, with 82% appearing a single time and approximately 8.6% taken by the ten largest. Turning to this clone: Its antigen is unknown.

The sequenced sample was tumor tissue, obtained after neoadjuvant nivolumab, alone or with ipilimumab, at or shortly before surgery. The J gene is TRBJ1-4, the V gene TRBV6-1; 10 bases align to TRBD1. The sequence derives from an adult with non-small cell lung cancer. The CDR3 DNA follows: TGTGCCAGCACTGATGGGACAGGGGACGAAAAACTGTTTTTT. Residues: CASTDGTGDEKLFF.